Shown below are 7 T cell receptor beta chains from a single sample sequenced in a study of blood T cells in healthy people across ages. Together with a sample-barcoded 5' primer, a J-beta primer mix was included in a second PCR lasting about 6 to 11 cycles. TCRdb used MiXCR to reprocess the 5' RACE reads, holding one entry per CDR3 protein. The sample lists hundreds of thousands of distinct CDR3 sequences; around 45% were seen once. The specimen was blood. The receptor set was obtained from a man in his fifties or sixties in good health.

Only a few counts were recorded for this clonotype. The chain couples TRBV5-1 to TRBJ2-3, with 7 bases matching TRBD2. J lost 0 bases, V lost 4 bases, and 11 bases had no gene match. The CDR3 covers 17 residues. Germline lookup yields CDR1 SGHRS and CDR2 YFSETQ. As DNA, the CDR3 is TGCGCCAGCAGCGCTCTAGGTTCAGCGGGGAGCACAGATACGCAGTATTTT. Its protein is CASSALGSAGSTDTQYF.

V usage is TRBV29-1 and J usage is TRBJ1-5, with a weak D call TRBD1 (6 bases). Germline V gives CDR1 SQVTM, CDR2 ANQGSEA. The CDR3 runs to 15 residues. V lost 6 bases and J lost 4, with 19 bases in between. The CDR3: CSVLTVGGSNQPQHF. The CDR3 DNA reads as TGCAGCGTCTTAACTGTCGGGGGCTCGAATCAGCCCCAGCATTTT.

This clonotype was seen only a few times. The CDR3 DNA is TGTGCCAGCAGTTACGCGGGATTCGGCGGGGAAAAAAACATTCAGTACTTC. Translated: CASSYAGFGGEKNIQYF. The J gene is TRBJ2-4, the V gene TRBV6-5; weak D call: TRBD2 (6 bases). CDR1 and CDR2 (germline): MNHEY, SVGAGI. V shed 2 bases and J shed 4 bases, with 18 bases lying between them. CDR3 length equals 17 residues.

The chain links TRBV6-2 or TRBV6-3 to TRBJ1-1; D gene unclear. Looked up from germline, CDR1 is MNHEY and CDR2 is SVGEGT. The V end lost 6 bases, the J end lost 6 bases, and 8 bases lay between the germline ends. The CDR3 runs to 11 residues. CDR3 nucleotides: TGTGCCAGCAGCACGGAGGCTGAAGCTTTCTTT. This encodes CASSTEAEAFF.

The V call is TRBV15, the J call TRBJ2-7; D gene uncertain. The V end was cut by 3 bases, the J end by 1 base, with 1 base between. Germline V CDR1 and CDR2: LNHNV, YYDKDF (reference sequence). The CDR3 has 11 amino acids. The CDR3 region has the DNA TGTGCCACCAGCAGTTCCTACGAGCAGTACTTC. It translates to CATSSSYEQYF.

The rearrangement links TRBV12-5 to TRBJ2-2, with 12 bases fitting TRBD2. J lost 6 bases, V lost 1 base, and 3 bases had no gene match. CDR3 length equals 16 residues. Germline lookup yields CDR1 LGHNT and CDR2 FRNRAP. CDR3 region: CASGLGTSGVPGELFF. CDR3 bases: TGTGCTAGTGGTTTGGGGACTAGCGGGGTCCCCGGGGAGCTGTTTTTT.

This clonotype was detected ten times or more. This chain links TRBV15 with TRBJ1-2; perhaps TRBD1 as D (5 bases). Trimming stripped 0 bases from V and 8 bases from J, with 13 bases between. This CDR3 contains 14 residues. Germline V lookup: CDR1 LNHNV, CDR2 YYDKDF (reference sequence). The CDR3 sequence is CATSRDQGSEGYTF. CDR3 sequence (DNA): TGTGCCACCAGCAGAGATCAGGGTTCGGAGGGCTACACCTTC.